These 2 T cell receptor beta chains were all obtained from the same sample, sequenced in a study of type 1 regulatory T cells. These receptors lack a known antigen. TCRdb re-called the reads through MiXCR, storing one row per CDR3 protein. The repertoire holds fewer than 25,000 distinct CDR3 sequences, less than 50% seen once, with under 5% in the top ten. Material: cultured T cells, either the whole culture or a sorted T cell fraction (not recorded which). The source of these receptors is a human donor in good health.

J is TRBJ2-7 and V is TRBV2; 9 bases are shared with TRBD1. Germline V lookup: CDR1 SNHLY, CDR2 FYNNEI. With 4 bases clipped from V and 0 bases from J, the junction kept 1 base outside the gene matches. The CDR3 is 14 amino acids. The DNA of the CDR3 is TGTGCCAGCAGTGCGGACAGGGGCTCCTACGAGCAGTACTTC. Amino acids: CASSADRGSYEQYF. The complete variable domain, with remaining parts taken from reference TRBV2 and TRBJ2-7, reads EPEVTQTPSHQVTQMGQEVILRCVPISNHLYFYWYRQILGQKVEFLVSFYNNEISEKSEIFDDQFSVERPDGSNFTLKIRSTKLEDSAMYFCASSADRGSYEQYFGPGTRLTVT.

A single count supports this clonotype. This chain links TRBV7-9 with TRBJ1-3; 7 nucleotides line up with TRBD1. Germline CDR1 is SEHNR and CDR2 is FQNEAQ (reference sequence). The CDR3 runs to 15 residues. V lost 5 bases to trimming and J lost 3 bases; unmatched junction nucleotides: 7. The chain's CDR3 is CASSGSRQGGNTIYF. In nucleotides, the CDR3 is TGTGCCAGCAGCGGAAGTCGACAGGGTGGAAACACCATATATTTT.